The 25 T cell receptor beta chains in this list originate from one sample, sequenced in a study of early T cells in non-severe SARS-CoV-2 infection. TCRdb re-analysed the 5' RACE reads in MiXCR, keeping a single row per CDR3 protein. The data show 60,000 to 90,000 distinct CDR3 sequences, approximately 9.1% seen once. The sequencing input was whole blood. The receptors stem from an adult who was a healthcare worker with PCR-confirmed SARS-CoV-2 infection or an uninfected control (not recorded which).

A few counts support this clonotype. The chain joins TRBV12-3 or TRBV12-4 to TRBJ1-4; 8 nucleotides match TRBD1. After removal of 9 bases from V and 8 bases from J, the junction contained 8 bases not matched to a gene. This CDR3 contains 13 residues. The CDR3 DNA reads TGTGCCAGTAAGGACAGGGCTAGGGAAAAACTGTTTTTT. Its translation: CASKDRAREKLFF.

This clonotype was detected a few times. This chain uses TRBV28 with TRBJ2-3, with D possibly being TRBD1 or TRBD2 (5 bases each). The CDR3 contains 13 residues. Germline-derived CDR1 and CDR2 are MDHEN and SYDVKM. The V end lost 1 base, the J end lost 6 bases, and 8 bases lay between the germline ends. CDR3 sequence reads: CASSLSGRDTQYF. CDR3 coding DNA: TGTGCCAGCAGTTTATCGGGGCGGGATACGCAGTATTTT.

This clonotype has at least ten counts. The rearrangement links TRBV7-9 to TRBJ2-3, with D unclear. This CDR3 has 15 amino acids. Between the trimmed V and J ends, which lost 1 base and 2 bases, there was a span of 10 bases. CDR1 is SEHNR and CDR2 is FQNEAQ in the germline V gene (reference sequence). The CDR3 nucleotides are TGTGCCAGCAGCTTAGTCCTTAGTGACACAGATACGCAGTATTTT. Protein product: CASSLVLSDTDTQYF. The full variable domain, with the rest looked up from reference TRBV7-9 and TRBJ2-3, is DTGVSQNPRHKITKRGQNVTFRCDPISEHNRLYWYRQTLGQGPEFLTYFQNEAQLEKSRLLSDRFSAERPKGSFSTLEIQRTEQGDSAMYLCASSLVLSDTDTQYFGPGTRLTVL.

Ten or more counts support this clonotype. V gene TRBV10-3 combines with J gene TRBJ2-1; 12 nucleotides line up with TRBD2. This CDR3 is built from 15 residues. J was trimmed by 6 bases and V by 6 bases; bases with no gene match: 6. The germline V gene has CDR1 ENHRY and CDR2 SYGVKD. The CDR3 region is CAIRTSGRGSNEQFF. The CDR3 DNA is TGTGCCATCAGGACTAGCGGGAGAGGGAGCAATGAGCAGTTCTTC.

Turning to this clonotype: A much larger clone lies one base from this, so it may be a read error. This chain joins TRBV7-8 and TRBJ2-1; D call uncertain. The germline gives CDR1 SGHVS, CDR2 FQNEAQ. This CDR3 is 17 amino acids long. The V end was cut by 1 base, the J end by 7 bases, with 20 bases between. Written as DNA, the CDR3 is TGTGCCAGCAGCTTAGACTTTAGGCTAGTATTAACGAATGAGCAGTTCTTC. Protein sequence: CASSLDFRLVLTNEQFF.

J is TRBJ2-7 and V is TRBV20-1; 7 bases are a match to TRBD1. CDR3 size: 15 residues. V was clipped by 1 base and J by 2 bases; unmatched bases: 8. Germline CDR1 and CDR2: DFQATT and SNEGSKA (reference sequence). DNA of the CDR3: TGCAGTGCTAGAGGAAACAGGGGAACCACCTACGAGCAGTACTTC. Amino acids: CSARGNRGTTYEQYF.

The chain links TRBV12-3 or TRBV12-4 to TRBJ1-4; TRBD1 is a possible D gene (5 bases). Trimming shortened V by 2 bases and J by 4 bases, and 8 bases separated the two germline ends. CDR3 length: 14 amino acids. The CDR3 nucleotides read TGTGCCAGCAGTTTATCAGGGATTAATGAAAAACTGTTTTTT. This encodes CASSLSGINEKLFF.

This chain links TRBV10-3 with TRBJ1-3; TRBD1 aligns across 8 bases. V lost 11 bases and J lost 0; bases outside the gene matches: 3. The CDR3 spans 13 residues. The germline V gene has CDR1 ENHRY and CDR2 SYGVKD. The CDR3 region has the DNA TGTGCCTCGACAGGGGTCTCTGGAAACACCATATATTTT. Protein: CASTGVSGNTIYF.

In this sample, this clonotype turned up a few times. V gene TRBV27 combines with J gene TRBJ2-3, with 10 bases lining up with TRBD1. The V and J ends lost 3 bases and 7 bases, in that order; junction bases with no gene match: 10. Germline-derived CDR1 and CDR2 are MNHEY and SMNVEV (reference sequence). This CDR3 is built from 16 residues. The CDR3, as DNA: TGTGCCAGCAGTTTGGGGCAGGGACAGGGGCGTAATACGCAGTATTTT. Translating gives CASSLGQGQGRNTQYF.

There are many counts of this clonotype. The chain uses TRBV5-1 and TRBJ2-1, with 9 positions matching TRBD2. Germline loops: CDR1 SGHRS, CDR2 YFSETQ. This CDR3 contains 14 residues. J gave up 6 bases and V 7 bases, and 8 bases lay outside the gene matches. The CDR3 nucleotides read TGCGCCAGCGGTCCGGCGACTAGCGGCAATGAGCAGTTCTTC. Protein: CASGPATSGNEQFF.

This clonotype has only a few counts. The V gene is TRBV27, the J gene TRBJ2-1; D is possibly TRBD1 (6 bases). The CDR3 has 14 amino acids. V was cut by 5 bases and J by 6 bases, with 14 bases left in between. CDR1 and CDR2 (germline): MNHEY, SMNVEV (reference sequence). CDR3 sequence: CASSVQQGSNEQFF. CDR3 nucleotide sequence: TGTGCCAGCAGTGTCCAACAGGGAAGCAATGAGCAGTTCTTC.

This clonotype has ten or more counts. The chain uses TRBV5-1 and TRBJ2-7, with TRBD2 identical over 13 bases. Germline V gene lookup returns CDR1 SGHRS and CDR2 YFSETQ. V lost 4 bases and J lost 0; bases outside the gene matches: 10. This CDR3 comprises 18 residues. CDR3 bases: TGCGCCAGCAGCCCGGGACTAGCGGGATCCCTCGACTCCTACGAGCAGTACTTC. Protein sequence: CASSPGLAGSLDSYEQYF.

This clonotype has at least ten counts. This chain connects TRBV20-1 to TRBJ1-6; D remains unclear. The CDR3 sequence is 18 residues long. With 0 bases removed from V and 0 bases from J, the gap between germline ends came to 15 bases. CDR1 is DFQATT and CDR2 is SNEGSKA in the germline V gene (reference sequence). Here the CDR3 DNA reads TGCAGTGCTAGAGAAAGACTATCCAGGAGCTCCTATAATTCACCCCTCCACTTT. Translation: CSARERLSRSSYNSPLHF.

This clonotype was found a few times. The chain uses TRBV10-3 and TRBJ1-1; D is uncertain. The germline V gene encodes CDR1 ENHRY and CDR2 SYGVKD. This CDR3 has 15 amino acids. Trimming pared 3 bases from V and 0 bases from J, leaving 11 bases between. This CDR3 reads CAISERVAMNTEAFF. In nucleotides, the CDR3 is TGTGCCATCAGTGAACGGGTCGCAATGAACACTGAAGCTTTCTTT.

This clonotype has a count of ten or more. Here the CDR3 reads CASSPIRENTEAFF. In DNA, the CDR3 is TGTGCCAGCTCACCGATTCGTGAGAACACTGAAGCTTTCTTT. V usage is TRBV18 and J usage is TRBJ1-1; D unclear. This CDR3 has 14 amino acids. Per germline, CDR1 KGHSH and CDR2 LQKENI. V was clipped by 3 bases and J by 1 base, with 9 bases between them.

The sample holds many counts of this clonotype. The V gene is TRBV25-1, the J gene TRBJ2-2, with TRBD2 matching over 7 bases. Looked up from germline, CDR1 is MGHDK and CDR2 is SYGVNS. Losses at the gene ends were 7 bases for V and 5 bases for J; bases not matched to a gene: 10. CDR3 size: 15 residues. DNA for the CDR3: TGTGCCAGCAAGGGCCTAGCGGTTACTACCGGGGAGCTGTTTTTT. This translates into CASKGLAVTTGELFF.

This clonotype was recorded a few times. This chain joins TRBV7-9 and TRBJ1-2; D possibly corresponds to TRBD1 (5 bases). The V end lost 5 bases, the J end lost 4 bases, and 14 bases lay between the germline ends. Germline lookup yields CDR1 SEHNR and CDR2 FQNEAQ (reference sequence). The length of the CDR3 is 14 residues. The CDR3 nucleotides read TGTGCCAGCAGCCGACCGGGCACAGGCTATGGCTACACCTTC. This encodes CASSRPGTGYGYTF.

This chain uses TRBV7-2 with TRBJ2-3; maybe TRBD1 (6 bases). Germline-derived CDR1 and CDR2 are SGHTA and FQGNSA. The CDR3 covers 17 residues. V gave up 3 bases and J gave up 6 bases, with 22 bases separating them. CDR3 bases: TGTGCCAGCAGCTTGGTTTCGGACAGTGGTTTTTTGGATACGCAGTATTTT. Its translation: CASSLVSDSGFLDTQYF.

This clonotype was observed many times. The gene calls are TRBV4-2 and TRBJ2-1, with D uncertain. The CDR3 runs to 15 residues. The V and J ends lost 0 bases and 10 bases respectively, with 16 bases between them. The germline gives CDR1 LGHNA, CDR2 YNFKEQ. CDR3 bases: TGTGCCAGCAGCCAAGATCCCGGCCTAGAAGAGGAGCAGTTCTTC. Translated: CASSQDPGLEEEQFF.

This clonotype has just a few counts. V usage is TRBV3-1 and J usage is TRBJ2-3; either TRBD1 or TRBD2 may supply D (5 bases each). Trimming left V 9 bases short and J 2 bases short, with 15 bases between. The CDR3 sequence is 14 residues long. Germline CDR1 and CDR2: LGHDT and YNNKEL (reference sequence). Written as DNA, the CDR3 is TGTGCCAGTTCGGGGCAGGCCTCCACAGATACGCAGTATTTT. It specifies CASSGQASTDTQYF.

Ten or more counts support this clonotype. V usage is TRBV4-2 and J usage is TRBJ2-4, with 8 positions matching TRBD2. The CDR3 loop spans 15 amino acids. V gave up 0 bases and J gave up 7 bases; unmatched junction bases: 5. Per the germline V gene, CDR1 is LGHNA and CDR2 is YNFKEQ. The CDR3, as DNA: TGTGCCAGCAGCCAAGATGGAGCGGGAGATAACATTCAGTACTTC. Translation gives CASSQDGAGDNIQYF.

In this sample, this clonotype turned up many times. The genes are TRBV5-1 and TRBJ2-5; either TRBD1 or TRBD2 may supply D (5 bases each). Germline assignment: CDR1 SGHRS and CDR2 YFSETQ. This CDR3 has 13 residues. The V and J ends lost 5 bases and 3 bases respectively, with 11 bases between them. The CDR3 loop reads CASRAGTEETQYF. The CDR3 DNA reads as TGCGCCAGCAGGGCCGGGACGGAAGAGACCCAGTACTTC.

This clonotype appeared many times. CDR3 loop: CASSQTATNEKLFF. The CDR3 region has the DNA TGTGCCAGCAGCCAGACAGCAACTAATGAAAAACTGTTTTTT. The chain couples TRBV5-4 to TRBJ1-4; possible D gene TRBD1, 5 bases. There are 14 residues in the CDR3. Germline V gene lookup returns CDR1 SGHNT and CDR2 YYREEE (reference sequence). Trimming took 4 bases from V and 0 from J, leaving 7 bases between them.

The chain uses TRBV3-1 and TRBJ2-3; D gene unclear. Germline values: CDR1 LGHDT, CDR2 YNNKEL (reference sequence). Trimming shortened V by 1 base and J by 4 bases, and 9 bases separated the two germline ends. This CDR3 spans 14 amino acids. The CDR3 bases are TGTGCCAGCAGCCAAGGCAGGACCTCAGATACGCAGTATTTT. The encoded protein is CASSQGRTSDTQYF.

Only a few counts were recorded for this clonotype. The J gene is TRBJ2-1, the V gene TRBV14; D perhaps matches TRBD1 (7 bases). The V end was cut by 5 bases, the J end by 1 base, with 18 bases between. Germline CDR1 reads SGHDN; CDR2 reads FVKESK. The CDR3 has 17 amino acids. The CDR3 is CASSSRQGAGSYNEQFF. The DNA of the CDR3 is TGTGCCAGCAGCTCGAGACAGGGCGCGGGATCCTACAATGAGCAGTTCTTC.